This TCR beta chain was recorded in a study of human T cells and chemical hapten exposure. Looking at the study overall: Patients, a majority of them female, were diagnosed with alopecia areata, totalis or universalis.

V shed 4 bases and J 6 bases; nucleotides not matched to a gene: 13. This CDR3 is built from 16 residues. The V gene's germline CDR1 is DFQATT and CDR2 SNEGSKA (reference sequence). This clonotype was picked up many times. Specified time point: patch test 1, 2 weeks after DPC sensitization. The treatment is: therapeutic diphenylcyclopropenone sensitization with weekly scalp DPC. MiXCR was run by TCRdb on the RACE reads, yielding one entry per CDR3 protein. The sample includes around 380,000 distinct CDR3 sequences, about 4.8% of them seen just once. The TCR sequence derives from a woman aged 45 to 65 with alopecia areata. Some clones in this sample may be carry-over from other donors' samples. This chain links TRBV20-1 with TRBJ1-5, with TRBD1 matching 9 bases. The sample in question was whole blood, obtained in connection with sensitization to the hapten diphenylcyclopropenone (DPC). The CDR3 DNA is TGCAGTGCTATTACTACCGGGACAGGGATAGGTCAGCCCCAGCATTTT. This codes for CSAITTGTGIGQPQHF.